This TCR beta chain appears in the sequencing data of a study of blood T cell repertoires in COVID-19. Turning to the study itself: Italy, Spain and the United States were the sources of the convalescent and acute COVID-19 samples. The cDNA or gDNA used as material had been derived from T cells, B-cell-depleted T cells, or PBMCs.

In the original workflow: Amplification of reference gene primers provided the estimated nucleated cell counts. Sequenced by immunoSEQ multiplex PCR; TCRdb stores in-frame clones only, minus some. V, J and clone size are taken as reported in that table, and D and trimming were inferred from the DNA itself. The sample carries under 100,000 clones, 80% recorded once. V was cut by 5 bases and J by 0 bases, with 7 bases left in between. Germline V gives CDR1 SQVTM, CDR2 ANQGSEA. The CDR3 is 12 amino acids. The sample consisted of peripheral blood. This chain connects TRBV29-1 to TRBJ1-2; tentative D call: TRBD1 (5 bases). The sequence derives from a woman in her thirties or forties with active or convalescent COVID-19. The CDR3 DNA sequence: TGCAGCGTTTCAGGGACTAACTATGGCTACACCTTC. Its protein product is CSVSGTNYGYTF.